This entry describes one T cell receptor (beta chain). Germline trimming cut 2 bases from V and 6 bases from J; bases unmatched to any gene: 8. Germline V gene sequence: CDR1 MDHEN, CDR2 SYDVKM. The CDR3 has 15 residues. This sample was taken from a study of control samples from healthy donors and cancer patients. TCRdb keeps only in-frame clones here, not all; method: immunoSEQ multiplex PCR. The table shows over 150,000 clones, with around 89% occurring only once. V gene TRBV28 combines with J gene TRBJ2-3; 7 positions match TRBD2. The sample comprised blood. The origin of this receptor is a woman aged 50 to 60 in good health. Here the CDR3 reads CASSLGRGISDTQYF. Here the CDR3 DNA reads TGTGCCAGCAGTTTAGGGCGGGGGATCTCCGATACGCAGTATTTT. Full variable domain (rest looked up from reference TRBV28 and TRBJ2-3): DVKVTQSSRYLVKRTGEKVFLECVQDMDHENMFWYRQDPGLGLRLIYFSYDVKMKEKGDIPEGYSVSREKKERFSLILESASTNQTSMYLCASSLGRGISDTQYFGPGTRLTVL.